Listed below are T cell receptor beta chains from one sample, sequenced in a study of blood T cell repertoires in COVID-19. Only in-frame clones appear in the TCRdb table, and some are missing; sequencing was by immunoSEQ multiplex PCR. The sample contains about 94,000 clones, around 82% of which appear only once. The sample taken for sequencing was peripheral blood. Receptors originate from a man between 60 and 75 years old with acute or convalescent COVID-19. Each CDR3 is given without its conserved first and last residue. The D gene is left open where the match is weak.

>.|TRBV6-5|TRBJ1-2
ASSYSPGNTGGYT
>.|TRBV3-1/TRBV3-2|TRBJ1-2
ASSQDRGRGGYT
>.|TRBV28|TRBJ1-1
ASSTGIGRGTEAF
>TRBD1|TRBV10-2|TRBJ1-5
ASRPGTGNNQPQH
>TRBD1|TRBV19|TRBJ2-7
ASSIADRGYEQY
>TRBD2|TRBV27|TRBJ2-1
ASFTGTSETDEQF
>TRBD1|TRBV9|TRBJ2-7
ASSVNPGQGSYEQY
>.|TRBV24-1|TRBJ2-3
ATSDPLERADTQY
>TRBD1|TRBV6-5|TRBJ1-1
ASKYTGGTEAF
>TRBD1|TRBV12-3/TRBV12-4|TRBJ1-1
ASSSWDRGETF
>.|TRBV4-3|TRBJ1-2
ASSQAVTGRSGYT
>.|TRBV6-1|TRBJ1-1
ASSETRATEAF
>TRBD1|TRBV6-1|TRBJ1-1
ASSVKGQGIGENTEAF
>.|TRBV6-5|TRBJ1-1
ASKVQAATNTEAF
>TRBD2|TRBV29-1|TRBJ2-1
SVAPSGYNEQF
>TRBD2|TRBV5-8|TRBJ2-7
ASSSGTSDFYEQY
>.|TRBV9|TRBJ2-2
ASSVRPGSTGELF
>.|TRBV4-1|TRBJ2-2
ASSQDRTTGELF
>TRBD1|TRBV9|TRBJ2-2
ASSVVQGATGELF
>TRBD2|TRBV2|TRBJ2-7
ATRREDNSYEQY
>.|TRBV7-2|TRBJ1-4
ASSLESLPGEKLF
>.|TRBV7-3|TRBJ1-6
ASTFGVGSPLH
>.|TRBV11-2|TRBJ1-2
ASSLDPGSNYGYT
>.|TRBV29-1|TRBJ1-6
SVRDGNYNSPLH
>.|TRBV29-1|TRBJ2-1
SVEVVPSQRYEQF
>TRBD1|TRBV9|TRBJ1-5
ASSVGDRGDQPQH
>.|TRBV19|TRBJ1-1
ASSIGANTEAF
>TRBD1|TRBV5-4|TRBJ1-1
ASSPGQGNTEAF
>.|TRBV10-2|TRBJ1-4
ASSGYGGLEANEKLF
>TRBD1|TRBV19|TRBJ1-6
ASSLQGNSPLH
>.|TRBV30|TRBJ2-1
AWSSWPVYNEQF
>.|TRBV19|TRBJ2-7
ASSSGTFYEQY
>.|TRBV5-6|TRBJ1-2
ASSLGDDSFYGYT
>.|TRBV5-1|TRBJ1-2
ASSLDQDSGYT
>.|TRBV5-1|TRBJ1-2
ASSVTGPGGYT
>.|TRBV6-5|TRBJ2-7
ASSYSGGPGEQY
>TRBD1|TRBV18|TRBJ2-7
ASSPYVLGTGLSFEQY
>.|TRBV5-6|TRBJ1-6
ASSFTVNSPLH
>TRBD1|TRBV19|TRBJ1-2
ASSTGQGLTYGYT
>.|TRBV27|TRBJ1-5
ASKGLGGNQPQH
>.|TRBV9|TRBJ1-6
ASSVVKGGDTPLH
>.|TRBV4-1|TRBJ1-1
ASSDRTSEAF
>.|TRBV10-1|TRBJ2-3
ASSVGDSSTDTQY
>.|TRBV11-2|TRBJ2-7
ASSLGQNYEQY
>TRBD1|TRBV19|TRBJ2-7
ASSTGTASYEQY
>.|TRBV28|TRBJ1-2
ASSDARGYT
>TRBD1|TRBV30|TRBJ2-7
AWSIGTGSYEQY
>TRBD1|TRBV7-2|TRBJ1-1
ASSLYPGQTEAF